Listed below are T cell receptor beta chains from one sample, sequenced in a study of CD8 T cells in ankylosing spondylitis. TCRdb used MiXCR to reprocess the 5' RACE reads, holding one entry per CDR3 protein. The data contain 800,000 to 900,000 distinct CDR3 sequences, around 11% of them singletons. What was sequenced was blood, either unsorted or a sorted T cell fraction (not recorded which). Receptors were obtained from a male donor with ankylosing spondylitis. Each CDR3 is given without its conserved first and last residue.

V: TRBV6-2/TRBV6-3; CDR3: ASSYRGTKGNEQF
V: TRBV20-1; CDR3: SAEANYGYT
V: TRBV3-1; CDR3: ASSQDLAASTDTQY
V: TRBV7-2; CDR3: ASSSTGFSGYT
V: TRBV4-1; CDR3: ASSPTRGNNNSPLH
V: TRBV4-2; CDR3: ASSPRAKNTEAF
V: TRBV12-3/TRBV12-4; CDR3: ASSRPEGGRTEAF
V: TRBV29-1; CDR3: SVEPRNLNYGYT
V: TRBV20-1; CDR3: SAIQGRTYNEQF
V: TRBV12-3/TRBV12-4; CDR3: ASSLGSPPHGYT
V: TRBV20-1; CDR3: SATGDGTDTQY
V: TRBV12-3/TRBV12-4; CDR3: ASRKRDAAEAF
V: TRBV20-1; CDR3: SHRQGSYGYT
V: TRBV20-1; CDR3: SASAGGVAHIYNEQF
V: TRBV19; CDR3: ASKEASAYNEQF
V: TRBV29-1; CDR3: SVFPRQYQETQY
V: TRBV18; CDR3: ASSPPSQTGYQPQH
V: TRBV20-1; CDR3: SAGGQPQH
V: TRBV12-3/TRBV12-4; CDR3: ASRYREYEQY
V: TRBV20-1; CDR3: SARDRQGHSEQY
V: TRBV7-2; CDR3: ASSLGPRDSYYEQY
V: TRBV29-1; CDR3: SVDKEFGTQY
V: TRBV5-5; CDR3: ASSLGRGVWTDTQY
V: TRBV15; CDR3: ATSREQVAQPQH
V: TRBV29-1; CDR3: SARRQGQSYNEQF
V: TRBV7-2; CDR3: ASSLGTSVVYEQY
V: TRBV24-1; CDR3: ATRGDSNYGYT
V: TRBV6-5; CDR3: ASSYSASTQETQY
V: TRBV2; CDR3: ASSGNRDDETQY
V: TRBV2; CDR3: ASSDTGVGELF
V: TRBV5-1; CDR3: ASSWAVSSYNEQF
V: TRBV6-2/TRBV6-3; CDR3: ASRRVGQGNNEQF
V: TRBV15; CDR3: ATSREAGVLTKNEQF
V: TRBV29-1; CDR3: SVDRGQSRTDTQY
V: TRBV6-2/TRBV6-3; CDR3: ASSYYNRGDGELF
V: TRBV20-1; CDR3: SAREGLDYEQY